This T cell receptor beta chain was documented in a study of blood T cell repertoires in COVID-19 (dated by TCRdb to about 2020). Notes on the research overall: Collaborator samples came from the United States, Italy and Spain and covered acute and convalescent phases of COVID-19. The repertoires were made available in a free public database intended to serve as a resource for research on the immune response to SARS-CoV-2. The prospective study material was composed of cDNA or gDNA derived from T cells, B-cell-depleted T cells, or PBMCs. The samples were drawn from the first 160 participants of the ongoing ImmuneRACE study and from over a thousand subjects provided by 6 global collaborators. Subjects who had been exposed to COVID-19, were actively infected with it, or had recovered from it provided the deeply sampled blood TCRbeta repertoires that made up the dataset. A de-identified subject ID, COVID-19 status, age in years and sex were almost always included in the sample metadata. Where available, HLA class I and class II types were obtained from metadata supplied by the sample provider rather than from assay-based typing.

The immunoSEQ Assay, a bias-controlled multiplex PCR, was used to amplify TCRbeta CDR3 regions from genomic DNA. In the source study's methods: Nucleated cell counts per sample were estimated from amplification of reference gene primers within the assay. To quantify the absolute abundance of each unique TCRbeta CDR3 rearrangement, sequence reads were collapsed and filtered. Productive Simpson clonality was computed per sample as the square root of Simpson's diversity index over productive rearrangements. Not all clones reach the TCRdb copy of this immuneACCESS table, which keeps in-frame sequences only. Checked studies attribute under half of the gap to unresolved V genes and leave the rest unexplained. The DNA was the basis for D and trimming; V, J and clone size are from that table. Recorded for this sample are tens of thousands of clones; 85% to 90% of them occurred a single time. The top ten clones comprise roughly 3.5% of the sample.

Notes on this clone: What antigen it recognizes has not been identified. No clone much larger than this one lies a single base away; base qualities are absent.

The CDR3 holds 15 amino acids from the cysteine to the phenylalanine. Here the CDR3 DNA is all that survives: 45 bases in frame from base 1. Relative to germline, V is 4 bases shorter and J is 0 bases shorter, with 11 bases between their ends. In the germline V gene (reference sequence), CDR1 corresponds to SGHNT and CDR2 to YYREEE. Whole blood was collected in K2EDTA tubes by collaborating institutions according to the institutions' own protocols. For TCRbeta analysis, collaborators shipped samples in one of three forms: frozen whole blood, isolated PBMCs, or DNA extracted from either of those sample types. General findings and caveats noted by the study authors: The amount of clinical and demographic metadata varied by source and participant and was provided uncurated.

Sequenced sample: peripheral blood. The V and J segments used are TRBV5-4 and TRBJ1-3, with the D gene not clear enough to name. The TCR originated in a man in his fifties with active COVID-19. The sequenced DNA: TGTGCCAGCAGCCCCAGACTCACCTCTGGAAACACCATATATTTT. Translated, it gives CASSPRLTSGNTIYF.